This T cell receptor beta chain is drawn from a study of CD8+ T cells in alopecia areata. Whole-study results and caveats: Clonality was higher in lesional than normal scalp, especially in alopecia totalis/universalis. Shared TCR sequences were less clear between patients than in mice, possibly partly from HLA diversity.

TCR sequencing used cDNA made by reverse transcription of extracted RNA. TCRdb's copy holds only in-frame clones and misses some; the assay was immunoSEQ multiplex PCR. The sample carries some 190,000 clones, 40% to 65% recorded once. Treatment in this sample: oral pan-JAK inhibitor, 5-10 mg twice daily. About this clone: Antigen: not known.

Trimming at V came to 5 bases and at J to 3 bases, leaving 7 bases not matched to a gene. The length of the CDR3 is 14 residues. Germline loops: CDR1 WNHNN, CDR2 SYGVQD (reference sequence). V gene TRBV10-1 combines with J gene TRBJ2-7, with 7 nucleotides matching TRBD2. This specimen consisted of CD8+ T cells sorted from blood, obtained at approximately week 51, from a patient treated with tofacitinib. The sequence derives from a human donor with alopecia areata. CDR3 DNA: TGCGCCAGCAGTCCTTCGTCGGGGGGCTACGAGCAGTACTTC. It yields the protein CASSPSSGGYEQYF.